These 4 T cell receptor beta chains came from one sample sequenced in a study of post-analysis software for immune sequencing data. Whole-study results and caveats: The study found TRBV5-6, TRBV5-1 and TRBV20-1 among several TRBV segments more frequent in patients than controls.

cDNA libraries of TCR beta carried unique molecular identifiers. Via MiXCR, TCRdb re-called the PCR reads, giving one row per CDR3 protein. Of roughly 650,000 distinct CDR3 sequences listed, 55% to 70% are singletons. Their target antigens are unknown. Source material: blood. The receptors shown here come from a girl aged 2-10 years with multiple sclerosis.

The genes are TRBV5-1 and TRBJ1-1, with 7 bases matching TRBD1. Germline loops: CDR1 SGHRS, CDR2 YFSETQ. This CDR3 is 16 amino acids long. The J segment lost 2 bases and the V segment lost 0 bases, leaving 7 bases of the junction unmatched. The CDR3 DNA sequence: TGCGCCAGCAGCTTGGGGACCGGACAGGTTAACACTGAAGCTTTCTTT. Amino acids: CASSLGTGQVNTEAFF.

This clonotype was observed a handful of times. CDR3 DNA: TGCGCCAGCAGCTTGAAGGCGGGACGGAGCTACAATGAGCAGTTCTTC. Amino acid sequence: CASSLKAGRSYNEQFF. The chain has TRBV5-1 and TRBJ2-1, with D possibly TRBD2 on 6 matching bases. V lost 1 base, J lost 3 bases, and 14 bases lay in between. Germline assignment: CDR1 SGHRS and CDR2 YFSETQ. The CDR3 has 16 residues. The entire variable domain, with the rest obtained from reference TRBV5-1 and TRBJ2-1, is as follows: KAGVTQTPRYLIKTRGQQVTLSCSPISGHRSVSWYQQTPGQGLQFLFEYFSETQRNKGNFPGRFSGRQFSNSRSEMNVSTLELGDSALYLCASSLKAGRSYNEQFFGPGTRLTVL.

The rearrangement links TRBV10-3 to TRBJ2-1, with 12 bases that match TRBD1. The V gene's germline CDR1 is ENHRY and CDR2 SYGVKD. With V trimmed by 6 bases and J by 7 bases, 16 bases remained unmatched. This CDR3 region has 18 residues. CDR3 nucleotide sequence: TGTGCCATCAGGGGGGGACAGGGGGCGCCGACCGGGAGGAATGAGCAGTTCTTC. Its translation: CAIRGGQGAPTGRNEQFF.

A few counts support this clonotype. The rearrangement uses TRBV12-3 or TRBV12-4 and TRBJ1-1; D not resolved. Between the trimmed V and J ends, which lost 5 bases and 1 base, there was a span of 8 bases. CDR3 length: 13 residues. This chain's CDR3 is CASSLHRNTEAFF. The CDR3 DNA follows: TGTGCCAGCAGTCTACACAGGAACACTGAAGCTTTCTTT.